This is a list of T cell receptor beta chains from one sample in a study of T cell repertoires in cytomegalovirus infection. TCRdb itself ran the reads through MiXCR, one entry per CDR3 protein. Here the sample spans 500,000 to 600,000 distinct CDR3 sequences, about 15% being singletons. Sequenced material: CD8+ T cells from PBMCs. These receptors all come from a human donor in good health (CMV status not recorded). Some clones in this sample may be carry-over from other donors' samples. Both conserved end residues are part of each CDR3. The D gene is left open where the match is weak.

>TRBV7-8|TRBJ2-1|TRBD2
CASSLEGLAVPSSYNEQFF
>TRBV20-1|TRBJ2-5|.
CSARWGEGGQETQYF
>TRBV5-1|TRBJ2-5|TRBD2
CASSLGLAGAIQETQYF
>TRBV4-1|TRBJ2-1|.
CASSQGAGNYNEQFF
>TRBV28|TRBJ2-2|TRBD1
CASSSEQGWTGELFF
>TRBV6-1|TRBJ1-1|.
CASSSERRTEAFF
>TRBV15|TRBJ2-7|TRBD1
CATSRDQTGTSYEQYF
>TRBV19|TRBJ2-1|TRBD2
CASTSASGRAIEQFF
>TRBV7-8|TRBJ2-5|TRBD2
CASSLDHPPSGGFETQYF
>TRBV2|TRBJ1-1|.
CASSEGGGPVSIVNTEAFF
>TRBV6-5|TRBJ2-2|TRBD1
CASSYGYGTGFGGELFF
>TRBV9|TRBJ1-1|.
CASSVGGSPMNTEAFF
>TRBV7-6|TRBJ2-2|.
CASSLGQQNTGELFF
>TRBV30|TRBJ2-3|.
CAWSGGSLADTQYF
>TRBV4-1|TRBJ2-7|.
CASSTTPYEQYF
>TRBV15|TRBJ2-7|TRBD1
CAVGTGDFYEQYF
>TRBV2|TRBJ2-2|TRBD1
CASSAGDRGHTGELFF
>TRBV27|TRBJ1-4|.
CASSRAPGGGEKLVF
>TRBV29-1|TRBJ2-1|.
CSIRTENYNEQFF
>TRBV6-1|TRBJ2-5|.
CASSYLDWGAEGQETQYF
>TRBV5-6|TRBJ2-7|TRBD1
CASSFGQGYYEQYF
>TRBV6-5|TRBJ1-3|.
CASGLPGLQNTIYF
>TRBV5-1|TRBJ2-3|TRBD1
CASSFWTGPSTDTQYF
>TRBV19|TRBJ1-1|.
CASSIRTSNTEAFF
>TRBV28|TRBJ1-4|.
CASSSQGATNEKLFF
>TRBV2|TRBJ1-5|.
CASSEKGRNNQPQHF
>TRBV28|TRBJ2-3|.
CASSLLSESSTDTQYF
>TRBV7-8|TRBJ2-2|TRBD2
CASSPLAGAKTGELFF
>TRBV6-1|TRBJ1-5|.
CASSYPTDNHSNQPQHF
>TRBV2|TRBJ1-6|.
CASRPTKGDNSPLHF
>TRBV28|TRBJ2-7|TRBD2
CASSLRWSGSLSYEQYF
>TRBV5-1|TRBJ2-5|TRBD2
CASSLVLAGGQETQYF
>TRBV6-1|TRBJ1-5|.
CASGRDTPVTSNQPQHF
>TRBV15|TRBJ2-1|.
CATSEGPSYNQQFF
>TRBV11-3|TRBJ2-1|TRBD1
CASSPSDRESYNEQFF